The TCR beta chain described here comes from a study of monozygotic twins with inflammatory bowel disease. Study findings and constraints: Repertoire similarity did not differ between concordant and discordant twins, possibly owing to limited power.

TCRalpha along with TCRbeta cDNA was subjected to two nested PCRs lasting about 16 and 10 cycles. TCRdb re-called the 5' RACE reads and gives one entry per CDR3 protein, without DNA. This sample's table has around 450,000 distinct CDR3 sequences. The CDR3 sequence is 15 residues long. Germline CDR1 reads MRHNA; CDR2 reads SNTAGT. As regards this clonotype: What it recognizes is unknown.

Whole-blood RNA isolation (total RNA) proceeded without T cell sorting. What was sequenced was blood. The TCR was taken from a human donor with ulcerative colitis or Crohn's disease, or a healthy co-twin of an affected twin (not recorded which). This sequence joins TRBV6-4 and TRBJ1-6. CDR3 region: CASSAEPLTNSPLHF.